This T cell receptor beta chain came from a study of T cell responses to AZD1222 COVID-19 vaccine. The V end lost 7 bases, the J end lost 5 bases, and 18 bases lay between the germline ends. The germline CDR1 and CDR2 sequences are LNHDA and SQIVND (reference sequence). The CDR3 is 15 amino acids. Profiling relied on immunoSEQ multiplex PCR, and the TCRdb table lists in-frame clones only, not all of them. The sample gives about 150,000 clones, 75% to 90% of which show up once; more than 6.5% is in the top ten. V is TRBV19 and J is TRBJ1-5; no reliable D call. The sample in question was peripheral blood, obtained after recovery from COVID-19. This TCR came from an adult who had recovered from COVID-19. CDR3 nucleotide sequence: TGTGCCAGTAAGGTGAGCCGCGGGCGCGATCAGCCCCAGCATTTT. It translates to CASKVSRGRDQPQHF.